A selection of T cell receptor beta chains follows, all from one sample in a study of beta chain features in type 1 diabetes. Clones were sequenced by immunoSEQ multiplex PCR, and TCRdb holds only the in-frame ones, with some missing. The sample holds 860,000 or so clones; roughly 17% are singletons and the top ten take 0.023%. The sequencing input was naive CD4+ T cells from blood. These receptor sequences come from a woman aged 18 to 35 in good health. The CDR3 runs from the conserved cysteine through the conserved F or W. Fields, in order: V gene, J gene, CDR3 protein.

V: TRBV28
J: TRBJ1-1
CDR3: CASKGQGGTEAFF

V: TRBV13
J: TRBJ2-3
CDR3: CASSSTRNTDTQYF

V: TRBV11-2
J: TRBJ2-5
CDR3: CASRRQGARETQYF

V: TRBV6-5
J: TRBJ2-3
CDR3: CASSYGGSTADTQYF

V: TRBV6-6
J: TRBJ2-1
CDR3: CASSPGARYNEQFF

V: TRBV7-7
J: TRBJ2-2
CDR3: CASSPSGFYTGELFF

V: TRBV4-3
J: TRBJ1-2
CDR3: CASSQAGAYYGYTF

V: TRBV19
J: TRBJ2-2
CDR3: CASNRGGDPGELFF

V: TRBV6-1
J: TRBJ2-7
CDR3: CASSETWGGEQYF

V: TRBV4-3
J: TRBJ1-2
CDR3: CASSHASKGAAYGYTF

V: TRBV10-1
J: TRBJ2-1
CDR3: CASSRGYEQFF

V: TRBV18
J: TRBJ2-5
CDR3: CASSPLSGSIGETQYF

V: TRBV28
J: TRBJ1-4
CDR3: CASSLLRGGHEKLFF

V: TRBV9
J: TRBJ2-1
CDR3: CASLGDSLYNEQFF

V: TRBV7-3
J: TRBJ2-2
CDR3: CASSFTSGATNTGELFF

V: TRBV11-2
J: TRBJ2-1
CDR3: CASSSRQGTRENEQFF

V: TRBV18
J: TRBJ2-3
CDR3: CASSPFGDTQYF

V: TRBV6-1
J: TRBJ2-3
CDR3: CASLATSGRVDTQYF

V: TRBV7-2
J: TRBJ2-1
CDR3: CASSSHPGQGYNEQFF

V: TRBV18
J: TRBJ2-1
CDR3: CASSGLAGHHNEQFF

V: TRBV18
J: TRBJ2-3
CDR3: CASSPTRTDTQYF

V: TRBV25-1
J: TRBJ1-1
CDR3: CASSELRGGANTEAFF

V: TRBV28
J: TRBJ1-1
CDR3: CASSLGKGGRGTEAFF

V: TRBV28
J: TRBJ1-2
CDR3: CASSPLGRGQGYDGYTF

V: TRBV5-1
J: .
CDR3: CASSLTGYEQYF

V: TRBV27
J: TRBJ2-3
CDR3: CATQTGITDTQYF

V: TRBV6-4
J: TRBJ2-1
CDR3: CASSEQTSSPPDEQFF

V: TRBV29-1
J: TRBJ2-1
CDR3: CSAPGAGLNEQFF

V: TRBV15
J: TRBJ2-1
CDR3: CATSRGGLYGRAGNEQFF

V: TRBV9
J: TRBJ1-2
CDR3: CASSVGVVDRGYGYTF

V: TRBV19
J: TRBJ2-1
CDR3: CASRNLGLAGDAEQFF

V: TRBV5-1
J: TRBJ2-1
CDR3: CASSLGRAGLGEQFF

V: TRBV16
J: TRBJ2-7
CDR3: CASSPSGRGRGEQYF

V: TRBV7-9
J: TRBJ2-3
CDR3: CASSPPGPTDTQYF

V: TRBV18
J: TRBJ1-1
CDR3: CASSPGDTEAFF

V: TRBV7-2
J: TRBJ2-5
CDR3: CASSLRGAVQETQYF

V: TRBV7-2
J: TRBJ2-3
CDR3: CASSLWGGSGTDTQYF

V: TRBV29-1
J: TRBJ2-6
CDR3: CSARVGGANVLTF

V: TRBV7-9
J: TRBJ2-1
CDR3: CASSFPPTPSYNEQFF

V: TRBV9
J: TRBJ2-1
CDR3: CASSVRDEPVGEQFF

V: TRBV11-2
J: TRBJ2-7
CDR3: CASSPQGYEQYF